This T cell receptor beta chain was sequenced in a study of T cells in Graves' hyperthyroidism and ophthalmopathy. Patients aged 18 to 65 with hyperthyroidism were newly diagnosed, with duration under 2 months. The study excluded patients with uncontrolled infection, other autoimmune disease, pregnancy or lactation. A sample of blood taken at first hyperthyroidism diagnosis preceded any ophthalmopathy symptoms. This CDR3 is built from 17 residues. Germline V gives CDR1 SGHVS, CDR2 FQNEAQ. V was trimmed by 5 bases and J by 0 bases, leaving 20 bases between them. Amplified TCR beta CDR3 regions derived from RNA transcripts. TCR CDR3 regions were first amplified by RT-PCR with HTBI primers. MiXCR, run by TCRdb on the multiplex PCR reads, gives a single entry per CDR3 protein. The table has hundreds of thousands of distinct CDR3 sequences, 18% seen once. Details on this clonotype: Its antigen is currently unknown.

Study-level findings and limits: Ophthalmopathy was model-predicted a median roughly 6.5 months pre-onset.

This receptor was taken from a woman between 50 and 59 years old with Graves' hyperthyroidism that later progressed to Graves' ophthalmopathy. The material sequenced was blood. The V and J genes are TRBV7-8 and TRBJ2-7; possibly TRBD1 for D (6 bases). CDR3 sequence reads: CASSDTGSWGSSYEQYF. The CDR3 nucleotides read TGTGCCAGCAGCGATACAGGGTCGTGGGGAAGCTCCTACGAGCAGTACTTC.